The present entry profiles one T cell receptor beta chain with its context. Trimming removed 5 bases from V and 4 bases from J, with 12 bases in between. This CDR3 region has 14 residues. Germline CDR1 GTSNPN, CDR2 SVGIG (reference sequence). Running of the v3.0 immunoSEQ assay took place at survey level. Target depth was roughly 35,000-55,000 T-cell genomes per sample. Produced via immunoSEQ multiplex PCR; TCRdb's table is partial and in-frame only. The sample holds more than 35,000 clones, 90% to 95% seen once. This sample was taken from a study of long-term antiretroviral therapy in people with HIV.

The sample was unsorted PBMCs, taken 3.7 years after starting antiretroviral therapy. The receptor's source is a woman between 45 and 60 years old with HIV. This rearrangement joins TRBV30 to TRBJ1-6; weak D call: TRBD1 (5 bases). The CDR3 coding sequence is TGTGCCTGGGGGAGCAGGGAGTATAATTCACCCCTCCACTTT. Its protein is CAWGSREYNSPLHF.